This T cell receptor (beta chain) was recovered during a study of T cell clusters in autoimmune cytopenias (dated by TCRdb to between 2018 and 2021). With regard to the full study: Healthy donor controls had a mean age of almost 57 years and a median age of roughly 59 years, with about half of the roughly 43 female. The median TRB sequencing depth was around 50,000 reads per sample, and the median number of distinct TRB clonotypes was about 2,500 per sample. In autoimmune cytopenia patients, peripheral blood TRB and IGH repertoires were sequenced during active disease and over treatment follow-up, together with healthy, CLL and autoimmune hepatitis controls. The goal of the study was to find out whether patients with autoimmune cytopenia have a disease-specific immune repertoire signature that could be used as a blood-based biomarker. Controls were 25 age-matched healthy donors for primary cytopenia and about 14 age-matched CLL patients for secondary cytopenia. Repertoires from autoimmune hepatitis patients were compared with those of 23 healthy donors matched for age and sex.

Per sample, roughly 240 ng of peripheral blood genomic DNA, tens of thousands of genome equivalents, was used for TRB amplification. To amplify TRB rearrangements, a touch-down multiplex PCR protocol was run with the TRB-A and TRB-B primer pools combined in a single tube. Illumina adapters and sample indices were added to the amplicons through two consecutive PCR reactions performed with Phusion HS II polymerase. The amplicons were gel-purified using the NucleoSpin Gel and PCR Clean-up kit, after which quantification was performed by Qubit and quality was checked on an Agilent 2100 Bioanalyzer. Sequencing of the libraries was done on an Illumina MiSeq with paired-end, single-indexed, 600-cycle runs. Regarding the original processing steps: MiXCR version 2.1.12, together with the default MiXCR reference library, was used to align and assemble the TRB reads. A clone was defined by each unique CDR3 nucleotide sequence, and the analysis included only productive sequences with two or more reads. To assess repertoire diversity, an R script computed alpha-parameterized diversity profiles (alpha 0 to 5), which included the Shannon (alpha 1) and Simpson (alpha 2) indices. Combinatorial TRB VJ usage was computed with the tcR package and compared between cohorts by principal component analysis with ade4. TCRbeta CDR3s were clustered with GLIPH on cohort pairs matched by age and read depth, and cluster frequencies were compared by Wilcoxon test. The reads went through TCRdb reprocessing, and each CDR3 protein sequence gets one entry with no DNA. The V and J calls were not made by the authors but by TCRdb's processing. This sample's table has entries for some 2,000 distinct CDR3 sequences. Over 6% of the sample goes to the ten largest clones.

Overall study outcomes, separate from this receptor: The T cell clusters were defined only in silico, and the functional role of the clusters was left to be validated experimentally. Healthy donors had almost three times as many exclusive TRB clusters as active autoimmune hepatitis patients, a finding consistent with an autoimmunity-wide signature. GLIPH results suggested that primary autoimmune cytopenia patients were missing physiological T cell clusters, with around 51 clusters found only in healthy donors compared with about 16 found only in patients. In the comparison of secondary cytopenia with CLL, no cluster-lack signature showed up, apparently because the dominant lymphoma-associated repertoire masked the signature. TRB repertoire shifts, with less even repertoires observed in secondary cytopenia and CLL, were mostly attributed to lymphoma bias rather than autoimmunity.

This clonotype is medium-sized (0.01 to 0.1%), judged from its frequency; no count is recorded. The clone's antigen remains unknown. The germline V gene specifies SGHRS as CDR1 and YFSETQ as CDR2. Spanning cysteine to phenylalanine, the CDR3 consists of 17 amino acids. This entry has no DNA. This sample was also put to use in a study of T cell repertoires in aging, cancer and after chemotherapy. The second investigation adds: Donors were distributed across six age groups ranging from 30 or younger to 70 or older, with at least three individuals included per group. Healthy donor control TCR repertoires were recorded over several months to years and showed clear clonal overlap across re-sampling. The complete dataset included 8 million to 9 million TCR reads. Untreated patients with hematological or solid cancers showed significantly lower blood TCR diversity and higher clonality than age-matched healthy donors. Declining TCR diversity with age in healthy donors was mainly explained by loss of richness; in cancer patients, loss of evenness also contributed. In both cancer cohorts, median generation probability rose over the chemotherapy interval, which suggests that the repertoire was reconstituted through rebound thymic output. The authors noted that the repertoire data do not allow conclusions about immunological memory after chemotherapy. The study profiled peripheral blood TCR beta repertoires from healthy donors and cancer patients to examine immunoaging and T cell reconstitution after chemotherapy. The cohort comprised 218 cancer patients, over 90 with hematological and 110 to 140 with solid cancers, plus 95 healthy donors as a reference group. MiXCR versions 2.12 and 3.0.5 were used to process TRB sequences. Repertoire metrics included Shannon diversity, evenness, clonality (one minus evenness), and alpha-parameterized diversity profiles from alpha 0 to 5. Generation probabilities of clones in paired pre- and post-chemotherapy samples were computed with the IGoR algorithm.

The sequence links TRBV5-1 to TRBJ2-1; without DNA, the TCRdb call of TRBD1 cannot be checked. This TCR was sampled from a human donor in good health. Sequences were obtained from peripheral blood. Here the CDR3 is given as CASSPLGTGGSYNEQFF.